This note documents a single T cell receptor (beta chain) sequence. The data derive from a study of graft-versus-host responses after intestinal transplantation. Study background: All recipients got anti-thymocyte globulin induction, then tacrolimus and steroids for around three years.

Sequencing used immunoSEQ multiplex PCR; TCRdb keeps in-frame clones, though not all of them. The sample holds approximately 9,700 clones; about 95% are singletons and the top ten take under 20%. This CDR3 is built from 15 residues. V dropped 5 bases and J dropped 1 base, with 11 bases sitting between them. Looked up from germline, CDR1 is MNHEY and CDR2 is SVGAGI. The sequence was collected from a human patient who received an intestinal transplant, so some T cells may come from the graft donor. Here the sequenced sample was bone marrow, taken around 500 days after intestinal transplantation. The gene calls are TRBV6-5 and TRBJ2-2; D is perhaps TRBD2 (5 bases). CDR3 DNA: TGTGCCAGCAGTGCGAACGGGGTGAACACCGGGGAGCTGTTTTTT. Amino acids: CASSANGVNTGELFF.